One T cell receptor (beta chain) is described in this entry. Its matching antigen is unknown. The sample belongs to a study of T-cell reconstitution after alpha-beta-depleted transplantation in children. V lost 2 bases to trimming and J lost 4 bases, with 6 bases between them. Looked up from germline, CDR1 is SGHKS and CDR2 is YYEKEE (reference sequence). The CDR3 is 12 residues long. Whole-study results and caveats: Elevated TCRbeta diversity at day 60 was traced, in some patients, to surviving recipient T cells and thymic progenitors. Newly generated T cells supplied most T-cell counts and diversity one year post-transplant.

It was with unique molecular identifiers that the TCRbeta library was prepared. Each CDR3 protein gets one entry after TCRdb re-called the PCR reads with MiXCR. The sample has around 450,000 distinct CDR3 sequences, approximately 10% seen once; the top ten hold around 2%. The sequence came from a child aged 2 to 15 with inherited bone marrow failure, due to receive a stem cell transplant. Sequenced here: PBMCs, sampled before TCRalphabeta/CD19-depleted stem cell transplant. The chain uses TRBV5-5 and TRBJ1-2; D is ambiguous. In DNA, the CDR3 is TGTGCCAGCAGCTTCGACGGCTATGGCTACACCTTC. Residues: CASSFDGYGYTF.